Listed below are T cell receptor beta chains from one sample, sequenced in a study of blood T cell repertoires in COVID-19. Sequencing was performed with immunoSEQ multiplex PCR; in TCRdb, only in-frame clones are kept and a portion is missing. The table includes tens of thousands of clones, 88% detected once. Source material: peripheral blood. These receptors were taken from a human donor in a cohort sampled during active COVID-19. CDR3s leave out the opening cysteine and the closing phenylalanine or tryptophan. A D gene is named only where the DNA matches it firmly.

CDR3 protein | J gene | V gene | D gene
ATRRDSSYNEQF | TRBJ2-1 | TRBV6-5 | TRBD1
ASSPGLLRTDTQY | TRBJ2-3 | TRBV7-3 | .
ASSLVLAGSEQF | TRBJ2-1 | TRBV5-5 | TRBD2
ASSDGNRLSGNTIY | TRBJ1-3 | TRBV2 | .
ASSTQERVRTEAF | TRBJ1-1 | TRBV9 | .
ASSLGQALGDTQY | TRBJ2-3 | TRBV5-1 | .
ASSLFARVAGKGNEQF | TRBJ2-1 | TRBV5-4 | TRBD2
TSSQVHPPGSDTQY | TRBJ2-3 | TRBV1 | .
ASSQGQINEKLF | TRBJ1-4 | TRBV3-1/TRBV3-2 | .
ASSPTPLAGGRETQY | TRBJ2-5 | TRBV7-2 | TRBD2
ASSVGPGQGLANTGELF | TRBJ2-2 | TRBV9 | TRBD1
ASSQVRGALSEAF | TRBJ1-1 | TRBV4-1 | .
ASSYQGANTGELF | TRBJ2-2 | TRBV6-5 | .
ASSQDDRGREY | TRBJ2-3 | TRBV3-1/TRBV3-2 | TRBD1
ASSETIPRGEQF | TRBJ2-1 | TRBV5-1 | .
SASPRDRVTYEQY | TRBJ2-7 | TRBV20-1 | TRBD1
ASSLGGGEQF | TRBJ2-1 | TRBV27 | .
ASSVGIAGGHGEQF | TRBJ2-1 | TRBV9 | TRBD2
ASSLGLPFTDTQY | TRBJ2-3 | TRBV5-1 | .
ASSLEAGYYGYT | TRBJ1-2 | TRBV7-9 | .
ATTTHRGQGEQY | TRBJ2-7 | TRBV21-1 | .
ASNKGQGTYNEQF | TRBJ2-1 | TRBV19 | TRBD1
ASSLTSGRAWETQY | TRBJ2-5 | TRBV7-9 | TRBD2
ASSSPPWTGIYEQY | TRBJ2-7 | TRBV6-5 | .
ASSLVIESGY | TRBJ2-7 | TRBV7-9 | .
ASSYGQGNTEAF | TRBJ1-1 | TRBV6-5 | .
ASSLGSGSGGEETQY | TRBJ2-5 | TRBV11-3 | TRBD1
ASSQGSDRVYEQY | TRBJ2-7 | TRBV3-1/TRBV3-2 | TRBD1
ASSLGRTSGFQETQY | TRBJ2-5 | TRBV5-1 | TRBD2
ASSFSAGGRWGNEQF | TRBJ2-1 | TRBV13 | TRBD2
ASSVSQVNTEAF | TRBJ1-1 | TRBV2 | .
ASRPGGGQPQH | TRBJ1-5 | TRBV2 | .
ASSSLPGLGYNEQF | TRBJ2-1 | TRBV7-2 | TRBD2
ASSEPDRPKAF | TRBJ1-1 | TRBV25-1 | .
ASSLSTRAYEQY | TRBJ2-7 | TRBV11-3 | .
ASSPHRDSYGYT | TRBJ1-2 | TRBV7-8 | .
ASRKDRGSYNEQF | TRBJ2-1 | TRBV6-5 | TRBD1
ASSPHYSNQPQH | TRBJ1-5 | TRBV6-5 | .
ASSPQAETQY | TRBJ2-5 | TRBV5-1 | .
ASLLLDSRPYGYT | TRBJ1-2 | TRBV19 | .
ASSSRQGVTYEQY | TRBJ2-7 | TRBV5-1 | TRBD1
ASSLAGNIQY | TRBJ2-4 | TRBV28 | .
ASSVGPGMNTEAF | TRBJ1-1 | TRBV9 | .
ASAIAEAF | TRBJ1-1 | TRBV12-3/TRBV12-4 | .
ASSQDVAGGSEETQY | TRBJ2-5 | TRBV4-1 | TRBD2
ASSGTGGGFGELF | TRBJ2-2 | TRBV2 | .
ASSPSLAGEETQY | TRBJ2-5 | TRBV18 | TRBD2
ASSATGGSGNTIY | TRBJ1-3 | TRBV7-2 | TRBD1
ASSSEPGSSYNEQF | TRBJ2-1 | TRBV5-1 | .